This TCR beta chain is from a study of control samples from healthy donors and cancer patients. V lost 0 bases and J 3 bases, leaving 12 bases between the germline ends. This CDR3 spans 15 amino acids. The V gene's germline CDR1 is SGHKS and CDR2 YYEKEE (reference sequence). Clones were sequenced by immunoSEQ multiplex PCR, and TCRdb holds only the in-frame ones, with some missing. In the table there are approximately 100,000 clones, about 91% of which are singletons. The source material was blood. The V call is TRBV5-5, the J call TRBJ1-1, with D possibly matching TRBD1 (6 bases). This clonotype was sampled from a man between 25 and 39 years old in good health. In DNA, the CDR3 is TGTGCCAGCAGCTTGGCCCAGGGGATGGACACTGAAGCTTTCTTT. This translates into CASSLAQGMDTEAFF.